This is a list of T cell receptor beta chains from one sample in a study of cytomegalovirus exposure and HLA in healthy donors. The assay was immunoSEQ multiplex PCR, and TCRdb's table has in-frame clones only and misses some. The table records roughly 130,000 clones, over 75% of them present only once. The sample consisted of PBMCs. These receptors all stem from a man aged 25 to 40 in good health and CMV-seronegative. Both conserved end residues are part of each CDR3. The order of the fields is V gene, D gene, clone size, J gene, CDR3 DNA, CDR3 protein. A D gene is named only where the DNA matches it firmly. The size field is filled for only some rows; it gives once, few, many or a size class.

v_call: TRBV5-6; d_call: -; clone_size: -; j_call: TRBJ2-7; cdr3_nt: TGTGCCAGCAGCTTCTACCGTTTCGCAGGGGAGCAGTACTTC; cdr3_aa: CASSFYRFAGEQYF
v_call: TRBV5-1; d_call: TRBD1; clone_size: -; j_call: TRBJ2-1; cdr3_nt: TGCGCCAGCAGCGAAAGGGACAGGGTGTCCTACAATGAGCAGTTCTTC; cdr3_aa: CASSERDRVSYNEQFF
v_call: TRBV5-1; d_call: -; clone_size: -; j_call: TRBJ2-5; cdr3_nt: TGCGCCAGCAGCAGGGGCCAGCCTGTTCAAGAGACCCAGTACTTC; cdr3_aa: CASSRGQPVQETQYF
v_call: TRBV28; d_call: -; clone_size: few; j_call: TRBJ1-2; cdr3_nt: TGTGCCAGCAGTTTCAGGACACGGACTAACTATGGCTACACCTTC; cdr3_aa: CASSFRTRTNYGYTF
v_call: TRBV7-6; d_call: TRBD1; clone_size: -; j_call: TRBJ1-1; cdr3_nt: TGTGCCAGCAGCCGAGGACAGGGGGCGAACACTGAAGCTTTCTTT; cdr3_aa: CASSRGQGANTEAFF
v_call: TRBV7-2; d_call: TRBD2; clone_size: -; j_call: TRBJ2-1; cdr3_nt: TGTGCCAGCAGCTTAGCAAGCGGGAGGGGCGAGCAGTTCTTC; cdr3_aa: CASSLASGRGEQFF
v_call: TRBV27; d_call: -; clone_size: few; j_call: TRBJ1-5; cdr3_nt: TGTGCCAGCAGTTTTCGTCCCTATCAGCCCCAGCATTTT; cdr3_aa: CASSFRPYQPQHF
v_call: TRBV14; d_call: -; clone_size: -; j_call: TRBJ1-2; cdr3_nt: TGTGCCAGCAGCCAAGATCTTCGACGGGTTGACTATGGCTACACCTTC; cdr3_aa: CASSQDLRRVDYGYTF
v_call: TRBV7-3; d_call: -; clone_size: -; j_call: TRBJ2-3; cdr3_nt: TGTGCCAGCAGCGCCCAGGGGCCGCCAGGAGATACGCAGTATTTT; cdr3_aa: CASSAQGPPGDTQYF
v_call: TRBV7-8; d_call: -; clone_size: -; j_call: TRBJ1-1; cdr3_nt: TGTGCCAGCACCCCTATTTTACAGGGGAACACTGAAGCTTTCTTT; cdr3_aa: CASTPILQGNTEAFF
v_call: TRBV28; d_call: -; clone_size: few; j_call: TRBJ1-5; cdr3_nt: TGTGCCAGCAGAAGGGGGACATCAGATAGCAATCAGCCCCAGCATTTT; cdr3_aa: CASRRGTSDSNQPQHF
v_call: TRBV7-3; d_call: TRBD1; clone_size: -; j_call: TRBJ2-1; cdr3_nt: TGTGCCAGCAGCCCACCTGACAGGGGCCATGAGCAGTTCTTC; cdr3_aa: CASSPPDRGHEQFF
v_call: TRBV30; d_call: TRBD2; clone_size: -; j_call: TRBJ2-3; cdr3_nt: TGTGCCTGGAGTGTACGGACTAGCGGGAGTATAGCAGATACGCAGTATTTT; cdr3_aa: CAWSVRTSGSIADTQYF
v_call: TRBV13; d_call: TRBD2; clone_size: -; j_call: TRBJ2-3; cdr3_nt: TGTGCCAGCAGCTTGGCATTGACTAGCGGGGGGTCCACAGATACGCAGTATTTT; cdr3_aa: CASSLALTSGGSTDTQYF
v_call: TRBV5-1; d_call: -; clone_size: -; j_call: TRBJ2-1; cdr3_nt: TGCGCCAGCAGCGTCTCAGGGGGACTCTACAATGAGCAGTTCTTC; cdr3_aa: CASSVSGGLYNEQFF
v_call: TRBV27; d_call: -; clone_size: -; j_call: TRBJ2-1; cdr3_nt: TGTGCCAGCAGTTTATCCGGGAGCTCCTACAATGAGCAGTTCTTC; cdr3_aa: CASSLSGSSYNEQFF
v_call: TRBV6-1; d_call: -; clone_size: -; j_call: TRBJ1-3; cdr3_nt: TGTGCCAGCAGTGACCTCACAGGGACCTCTGGAAACACCATATATTTT; cdr3_aa: CASSDLTGTSGNTIYF
v_call: TRBV15; d_call: -; clone_size: -; j_call: TRBJ1-5; cdr3_nt: TGTGCCACCAGCAGCTCCAGGCTAAGTCAGCCCCAGCATTTT; cdr3_aa: CATSSSRLSQPQHF
v_call: TRBV28; d_call: -; clone_size: few; j_call: TRBJ1-2; cdr3_nt: TGTGCCAGCAGTTTATTCACGGACTCCTATGGCTACACCTTC; cdr3_aa: CASSLFTDSYGYTF
v_call: TRBV2; d_call: -; clone_size: few; j_call: TRBJ2-7; cdr3_nt: TGTGCCAGCAGCCTGGCCCAAACAGTCGAGCAGTACTTC; cdr3_aa: CASSLAQTVEQYF
v_call: TRBV28; d_call: TRBD1; clone_size: -; j_call: TRBJ1-5; cdr3_nt: TGTGCCAGCAGATCACAGGGGGATCAGCCCCAGCATTTT; cdr3_aa: CASRSQGDQPQHF
v_call: TRBV28; d_call: TRBD2; clone_size: -; j_call: TRBJ2-1; cdr3_nt: TGTGCCAGCAGTCCCATGCGCCAGCGGGAGAGTAAAAATGAGCAGTTCTTC; cdr3_aa: CASSPMRQRESKNEQFF
v_call: TRBV5-1; d_call: TRBD2; clone_size: -; j_call: TRBJ2-3; cdr3_nt: TGCGCCAGCAGCCCCGTGAGTAGCGGGGGCCCCGGAGATACGCAGTATTTT; cdr3_aa: CASSPVSSGGPGDTQYF